What follows describes a single TCR beta chain. What it binds is unknown. Vbeta (60) and Jbeta (13) primers were used in the PCR. Generated by immunoSEQ multiplex PCR, the TCRdb table keeps only in-frame clones and is missing some. Of 90,000 to 100,000 clones listed, roughly 80% are singletons. The data were obtained in a study of cytomegalovirus exposure and HLA in healthy donors. Findings of the study overall: Later analysis identified several of the most significant clusters that appeared linked to common viral pathogens. With later analysis, a missense DCLRE1C variant became linked to TCR beta V- and J-gene trimming. Being productive about 87% or about 30% of the time was typical of most TCR beta V segments in an earlier analysis.

Germline V gene lookup returns CDR1 SGHNT and CDR2 YENEEA. This CDR3 has 17 amino acids. Trimming left V 5 bases short and J 0 bases short, with 17 bases between. J is TRBJ1-3 and V is TRBV11-3, with D possibly being TRBD1 (6 bases). Sequencing was done on a sample of PBMCs. The source is a man aged 55 to 70 in good health and CMV-seropositive. CDR3 in DNA: TGTGCCAGCAGCACATCCGGGACACTCAACTCTGGAAACACCATATATTTT. This sequence encodes CASSTSGTLNSGNTIYF.